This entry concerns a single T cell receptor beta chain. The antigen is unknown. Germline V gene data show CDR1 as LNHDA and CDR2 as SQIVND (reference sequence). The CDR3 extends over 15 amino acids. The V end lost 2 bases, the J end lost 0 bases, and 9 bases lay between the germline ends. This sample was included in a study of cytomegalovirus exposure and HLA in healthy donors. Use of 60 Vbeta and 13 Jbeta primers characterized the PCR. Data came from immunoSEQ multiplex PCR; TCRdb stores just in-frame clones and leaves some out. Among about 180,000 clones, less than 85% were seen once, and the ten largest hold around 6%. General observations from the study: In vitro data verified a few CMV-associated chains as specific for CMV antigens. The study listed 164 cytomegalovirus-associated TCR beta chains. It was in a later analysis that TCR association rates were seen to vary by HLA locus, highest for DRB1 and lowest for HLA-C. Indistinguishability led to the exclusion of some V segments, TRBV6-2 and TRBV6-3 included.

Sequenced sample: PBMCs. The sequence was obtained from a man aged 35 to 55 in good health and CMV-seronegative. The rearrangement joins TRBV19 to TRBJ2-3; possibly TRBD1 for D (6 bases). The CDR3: CASSIRTGSTDTQYF. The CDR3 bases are TGTGCCAGTAGTATACGTACAGGGAGCACAGATACGCAGTATTTT.